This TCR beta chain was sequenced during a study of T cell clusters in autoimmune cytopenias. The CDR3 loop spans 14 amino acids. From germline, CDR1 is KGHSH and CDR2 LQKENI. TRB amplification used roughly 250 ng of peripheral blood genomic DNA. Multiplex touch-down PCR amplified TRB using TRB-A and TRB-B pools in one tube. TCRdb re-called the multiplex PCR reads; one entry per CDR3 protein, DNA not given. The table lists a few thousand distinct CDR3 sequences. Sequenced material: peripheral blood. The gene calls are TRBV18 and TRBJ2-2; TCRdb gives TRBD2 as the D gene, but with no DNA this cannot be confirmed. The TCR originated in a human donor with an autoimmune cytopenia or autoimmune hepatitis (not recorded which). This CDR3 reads CASGSGRDTGELFF.